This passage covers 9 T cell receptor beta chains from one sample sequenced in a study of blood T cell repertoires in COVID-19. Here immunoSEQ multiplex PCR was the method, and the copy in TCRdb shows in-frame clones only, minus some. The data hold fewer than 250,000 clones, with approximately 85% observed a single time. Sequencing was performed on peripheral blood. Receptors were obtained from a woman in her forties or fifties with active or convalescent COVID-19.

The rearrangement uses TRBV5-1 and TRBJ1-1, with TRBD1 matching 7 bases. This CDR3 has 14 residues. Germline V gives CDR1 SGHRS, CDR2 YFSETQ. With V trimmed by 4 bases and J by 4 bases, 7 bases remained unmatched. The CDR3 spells CASSRGTESTEAFF. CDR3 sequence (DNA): TGCGCCAGCAGCCGCGGGACAGAGTCCACTGAAGCTTTCTTT. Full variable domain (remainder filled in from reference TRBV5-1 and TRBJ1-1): KAGVTQTPRYLIKTRGQQVTLSCSPISGHRSVSWYQQTPGQGLQFLFEYFSETQRNKGNFPGRFSGRQFSNSRSEMNVSTLELGDSALYLCASSRGTESTEAFFGQGTRLTVV.

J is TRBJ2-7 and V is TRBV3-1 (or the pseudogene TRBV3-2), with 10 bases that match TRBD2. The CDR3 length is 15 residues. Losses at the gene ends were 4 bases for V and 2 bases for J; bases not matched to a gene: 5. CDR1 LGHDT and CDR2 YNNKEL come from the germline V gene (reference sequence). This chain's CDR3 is CASSLGTSEAYEQYF. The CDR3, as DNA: TGTGCCAGCAGCCTCGGGACTAGCGAGGCCTACGAGCAGTACTTC.

The CDR3 protein is CASRSGGVNTEAFF. The CDR3, as DNA: TGTGCCAGCAGATCTGGGGGGGTGAACACTGAAGCTTTCTTT. This chain connects TRBV28 to TRBJ1-1; a weak D match, TRBD1 (5 bases). The V and J ends lost 6 bases and 0 bases respectively, with 11 bases between them. The germline CDR1 and CDR2 sequences are MDHEN and SYDVKM. The CDR3 spans 14 residues.

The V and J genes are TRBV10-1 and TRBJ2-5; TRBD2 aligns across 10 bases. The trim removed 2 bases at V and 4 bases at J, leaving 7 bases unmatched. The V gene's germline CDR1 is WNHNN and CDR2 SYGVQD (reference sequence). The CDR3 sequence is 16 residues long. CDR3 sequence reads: CASSEASGSPGETQYF. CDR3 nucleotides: TGCGCCAGCAGTGAGGCTAGCGGGAGTCCGGGAGAGACCCAGTACTTC.

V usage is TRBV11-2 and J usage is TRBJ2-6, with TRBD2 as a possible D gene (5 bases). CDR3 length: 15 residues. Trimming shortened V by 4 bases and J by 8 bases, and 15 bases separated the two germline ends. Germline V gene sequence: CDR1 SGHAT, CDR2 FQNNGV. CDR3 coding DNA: TGTGCCAGCAGCTCCGGGATCGGGTTCACCAACGTCCTGACTTTC. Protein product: CASSSGIGFTNVLTF.

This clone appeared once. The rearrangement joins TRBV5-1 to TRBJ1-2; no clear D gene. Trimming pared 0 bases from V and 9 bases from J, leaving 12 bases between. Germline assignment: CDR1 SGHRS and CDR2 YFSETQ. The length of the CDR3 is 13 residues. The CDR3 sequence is CASSLGRGESYTF. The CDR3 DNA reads TGCGCCAGCAGCTTGGGCCGGGGAGAGAGCTACACCTTC.

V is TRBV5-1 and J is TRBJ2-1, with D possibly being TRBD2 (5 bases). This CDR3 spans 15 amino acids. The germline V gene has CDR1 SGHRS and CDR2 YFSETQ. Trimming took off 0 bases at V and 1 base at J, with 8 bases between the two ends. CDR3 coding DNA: TGCGCCAGCAGCTTGGACGGACTGTCCTACAATGAGCAGTTCTTC. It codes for CASSLDGLSYNEQFF.

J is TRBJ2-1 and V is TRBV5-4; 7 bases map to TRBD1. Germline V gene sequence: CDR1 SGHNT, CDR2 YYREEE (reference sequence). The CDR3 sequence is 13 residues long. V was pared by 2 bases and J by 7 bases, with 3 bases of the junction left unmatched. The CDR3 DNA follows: TGTGCCAGCAGCTTTTCGACAGGGAATGAGCAGTTCTTC. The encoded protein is CASSFSTGNEQFF.

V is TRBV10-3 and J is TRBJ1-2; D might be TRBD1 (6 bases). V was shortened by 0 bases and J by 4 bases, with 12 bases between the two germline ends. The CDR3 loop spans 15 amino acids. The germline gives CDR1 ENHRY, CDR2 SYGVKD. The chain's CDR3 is CAISESDSFPYGYTF. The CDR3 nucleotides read TGTGCCATCAGTGAGTCGGACAGCTTCCCCTATGGCTACACCTTC.